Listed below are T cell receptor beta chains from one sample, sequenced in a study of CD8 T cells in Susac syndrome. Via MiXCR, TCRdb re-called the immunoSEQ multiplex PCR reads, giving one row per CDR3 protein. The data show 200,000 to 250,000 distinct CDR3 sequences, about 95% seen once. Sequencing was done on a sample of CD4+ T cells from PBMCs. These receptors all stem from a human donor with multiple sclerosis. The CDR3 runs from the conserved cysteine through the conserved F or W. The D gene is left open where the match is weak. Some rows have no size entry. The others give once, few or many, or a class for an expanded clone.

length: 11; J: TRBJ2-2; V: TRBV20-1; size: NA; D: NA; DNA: TGCAGTGCTAGCAGGGGAGGGGTGCTGTTTTTT; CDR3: CSASRGGVLFF
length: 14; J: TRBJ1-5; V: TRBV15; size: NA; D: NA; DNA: TGTGCCACCAGCAGAGATTCGAGCAATCAGCCCCAGCATTTT; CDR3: CATSRDSSNQPQHF
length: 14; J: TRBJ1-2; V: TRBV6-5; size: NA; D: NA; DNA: TGTGCCAGCAGTTACTCCCCGGACCTCTATGGCTACACCTTC; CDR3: CASSYSPDLYGYTF
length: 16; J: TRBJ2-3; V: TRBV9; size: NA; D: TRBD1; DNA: TGTGCCAGCAGCCCGGAGGGGACAGGGGATGTGAATACGCAGTATTTT; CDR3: CASSPEGTGDVNTQYF
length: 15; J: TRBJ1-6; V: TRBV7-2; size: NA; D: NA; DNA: TGTGCCAGCAGCCCCTCCGGGGGGAATAATTCACCCCTCCACTTT; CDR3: CASSPSGGNNSPLHF
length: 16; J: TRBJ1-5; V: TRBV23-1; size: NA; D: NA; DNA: TGCGCCAGCAGTCAGTCCCCTAACAGCCTCGATCAGCCCCAGCATTTT; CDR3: CASSQSPNSLDQPQHF
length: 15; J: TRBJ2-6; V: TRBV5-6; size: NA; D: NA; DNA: TGTGCCAGCAGCGAAACAGGGACAGGGGCCAACGTCCTGACTTTC; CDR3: CASSETGTGANVLTF
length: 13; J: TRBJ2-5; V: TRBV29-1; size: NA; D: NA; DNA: TGCAGCGTTGAGGGCGGCGGGGAAGAGACCCAGTACTTC; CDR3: CSVEGGGEETQYF
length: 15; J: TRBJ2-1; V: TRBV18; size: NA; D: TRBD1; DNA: TGTGCCAGCTCACCAAGGACAGGGGACTACAATGAGCAGTTCTTC; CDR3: CASSPRTGDYNEQFF
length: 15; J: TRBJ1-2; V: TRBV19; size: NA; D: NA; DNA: TGTGCCAGTAATCGTGCTACGGGGCAGAACTATGGCTACACCTTC; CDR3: CASNRATGQNYGYTF
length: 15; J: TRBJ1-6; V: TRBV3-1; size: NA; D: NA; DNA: TGTGCCAGCAGCCAAGATCCCGGCAAAAATTCACCCCTCCACTTT; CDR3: CASSQDPGKNSPLHF
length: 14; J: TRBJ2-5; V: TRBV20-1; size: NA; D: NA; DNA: TGCAGTGCTGGTTTGACGGACTATCAAGAGACCCAGTACTTC; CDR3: CSAGLTDYQETQYF
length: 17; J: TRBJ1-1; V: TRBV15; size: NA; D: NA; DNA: TGTGCCACCAGCAGAGACCCGTTTCAGCAGGGGAATGGTGAAGCTTTCTTT; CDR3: CATSRDPFQQGNGEAFF
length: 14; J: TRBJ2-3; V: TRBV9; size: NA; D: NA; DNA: TGTGCCAGCAGCACTGACCCGAGCACAGATACGCAGTATTTT; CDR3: CASSTDPSTDTQYF
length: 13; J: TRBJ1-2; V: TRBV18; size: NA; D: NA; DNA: TGTGCCAGCTCACCTAATAGGGAGAATGGCTACACCTTC; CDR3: CASSPNRENGYTF
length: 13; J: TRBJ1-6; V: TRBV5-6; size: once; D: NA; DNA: TGTGCCAGCGGAAGCTCCTATAATTCACCCCTCCACTTT; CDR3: CASGSSYNSPLHF
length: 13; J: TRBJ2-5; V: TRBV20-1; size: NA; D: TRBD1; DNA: TGCAGTGCGGACCCGGGACAGGGGAAGACCCAGTACTTC; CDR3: CSADPGQGKTQYF
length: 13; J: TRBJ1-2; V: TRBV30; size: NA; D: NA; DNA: TGTGCCTGGAGTCCGACGGGAGGGACCCAGGTCTCCTTC; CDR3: CAWSPTGGTQVSF
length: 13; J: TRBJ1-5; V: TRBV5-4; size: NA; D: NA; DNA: TGTGCCAGCAGCTTGGAGGAGGATCAGCCCCAGCATTTT; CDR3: CASSLEEDQPQHF
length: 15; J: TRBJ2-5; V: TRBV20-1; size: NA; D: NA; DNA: TGCAGTGCTAGGAACAGGGTCGGGAACCAAGAGACCCAGTACTTC; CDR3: CSARNRVGNQETQYF
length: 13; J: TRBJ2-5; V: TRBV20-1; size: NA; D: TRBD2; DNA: TGCAGTGCCGGGAGAGGGACTAAAGAGACCCAGTACTTC; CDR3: CSAGRGTKETQYF
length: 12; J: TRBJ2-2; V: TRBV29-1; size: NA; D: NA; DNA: TGCAGCGTTGTCACGAACACCGGGGAGCTGTTTTTT; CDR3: CSVVTNTGELFF
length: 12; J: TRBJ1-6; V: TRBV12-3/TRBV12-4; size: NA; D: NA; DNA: TGTGCCAGCAGTCCCCTTTTTGCACCCCTCCACTTT; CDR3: CASSPLFAPLHF
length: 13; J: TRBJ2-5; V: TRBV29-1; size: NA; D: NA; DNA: TGCAGCGTTGATTTGGGGGGCCAAGAGACCCAGTACTTC; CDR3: CSVDLGGQETQYF
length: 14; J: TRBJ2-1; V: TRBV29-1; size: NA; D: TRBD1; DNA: TGCAGCGTTATCCGACAGGGCCCAAACAATGAGCAGTTCTTC; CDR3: CSVIRQGPNNEQFF
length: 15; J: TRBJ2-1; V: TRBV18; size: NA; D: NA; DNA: TGTGCCAGCTCACCACAGGGGAAAACTGAGAATGAGCAGTTCTTC; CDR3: CASSPQGKTENEQFF
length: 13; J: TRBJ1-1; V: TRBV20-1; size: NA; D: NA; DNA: TGCAGTGCCCTCCAGGGGTTGAACACTGAAGCTTTCTTT; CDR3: CSALQGLNTEAFF
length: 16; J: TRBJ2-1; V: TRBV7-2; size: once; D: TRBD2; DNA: TGTGCCAGCAGCTCCGATCTAGCGGGCGCCTACAATGAGCAGTTCTTC; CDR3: CASSSDLAGAYNEQFF
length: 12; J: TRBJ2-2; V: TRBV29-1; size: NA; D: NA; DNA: TGCAGCGCCGCGCGAGACACCGGGGAGCTGTTTTTT; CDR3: CSAARDTGELFF